These T cell receptor beta chains were read from a single sample in a study of blood T cell repertoires in COVID-19. Clones were sequenced by immunoSEQ multiplex PCR, and TCRdb holds only the in-frame ones, with some missing. The data contain under 200,000 clones, roughly 84% of them singletons. Sequenced sample: PBMCs or T cells enriched from blood (not recorded which). These receptor sequences come from a woman aged 50 to 60 who had recovered from COVID-19. Both conserved end residues are part of each CDR3. A D gene is named only where the DNA matches it firmly. Not all rows give a size; the values are once, few, many and, for expanded clones, a class.

size: .
D: .
J: TRBJ2-5
V: TRBV20-1
CDR3: CSASRLLETQYF
DNA: TGCAGTGCTAGTAGACTTCTGGAGACCCAGTACTTC

size: .
D: TRBD1
J: TRBJ1-2
V: TRBV5-1
CDR3: CASSTDRGGYGYTF
DNA: TGCGCCAGCAGCACCGACAGGGGCGGCTATGGCTACACCTTC

size: .
D: .
J: TRBJ2-1
V: TRBV5-4
CDR3: CASSLTSVSYNEQFF
DNA: TGTGCCAGCAGCTTGACGAGCGTTTCCTACAATGAGCAGTTCTTC

size: once
D: .
J: TRBJ2-7
V: TRBV5-1
CDR3: CASSLVAYEQYF
DNA: TGCGCCAGCAGCTTGGTAGCCTACGAGCAGTACTTC

size: .
D: TRBD1
J: TRBJ1-2
V: TRBV28
CDR3: CASNNPGQGDYGYTF
DNA: TGTGCCAGCAACAATCCCGGACAGGGAGACTATGGCTACACCTTC

size: once
D: TRBD2
J: TRBJ2-7
V: TRBV28
CDR3: CASSSSGRSSYEQYF
DNA: TGTGCCAGCAGTTCCAGCGGGAGGAGCTCCTACGAGCAGTACTTC

size: .
D: TRBD1
J: TRBJ1-1
V: TRBV3-1/TRBV3-2
CDR3: CASSRGQKNTEAFF
DNA: TGTGCCAGCAGCCGGGGACAGAAGAACACTGAAGCTTTCTTT

size: once
D: TRBD1
J: TRBJ1-3
V: TRBV4-1
CDR3: CASSQGDRASGNTIYF
DNA: TGCGCCAGCAGCCAAGGCGACAGGGCCTCTGGAAACACCATATATTTT

size: once
D: TRBD1
J: TRBJ2-1
V: TRBV19
CDR3: CASSIGTGGANEQFF
DNA: TGTGCCAGTAGTATCGGGACAGGGGGAGCCAATGAGCAGTTCTTC

size: once
D: .
J: TRBJ2-6
V: TRBV19
CDR3: CASTRQGYGANVLTF
DNA: TGTGCCAGTACCCGCCAGGGTTATGGGGCCAACGTCCTGACTTTC

size: .
D: TRBD1
J: TRBJ1-2
V: TRBV6-5
CDR3: CASKGQLTNYGYTF
DNA: TGTGCCAGCAAGGGACAGCTCACTAACTATGGCTACACCTTC

size: .
D: .
J: TRBJ1-6
V: TRBV20-1
CDR3: CSASQGSSYNSPLHF
DNA: TGCAGTGCTAGTCAGGGGTCCTCCTATAATTCACCCCTCCACTTT

size: .
D: .
J: TRBJ2-5
V: TRBV29-1
CDR3: CSFYGVQETQYF
DNA: TGCAGCTTCTACGGAGTGCAAGAGACCCAGTACTTC

size: .
D: .
J: TRBJ2-1
V: TRBV21-1
CDR3: CATSSTSPYNEQFF
DNA: TGTGCCACCTCGAGCACCTCCCCCTACAATGAGCAGTTCTTC

size: .
D: TRBD2
J: TRBJ2-5
V: TRBV5-1
CDR3: CASSLSAGDQETQYF
DNA: TGCGCCAGCAGCTTATCAGCGGGGGACCAAGAGACCCAGTACTTC

size: .
D: .
J: TRBJ2-1
V: TRBV5-8
CDR3: CASSFLDNYNEQFF
DNA: TGTGCCAGCAGCTTTCTAGATAACTACAATGAGCAGTTCTTC

size: .
D: .
J: TRBJ2-3
V: TRBV5-1
CDR3: CASRTRSTEDTQYF
DNA: TGCGCCAGCAGGACCCGATCGACAGAAGATACGCAGTATTTT

size: .
D: .
J: TRBJ2-1
V: TRBV29-1
CDR3: CSVDNDYVYNEQFF
DNA: TGCAGCGTCGACAATGACTATGTCTACAATGAGCAGTTCTTC

size: .
D: TRBD2
J: TRBJ2-7
V: TRBV28
CDR3: CASSFVAGALPGEQYF
DNA: TGTGCCAGCAGTTTTGTAGCGGGAGCGCTGCCAGGGGAGCAGTACTTC

size: .
D: TRBD2
J: TRBJ2-1
V: TRBV15
CDR3: CATRTSGGPYNEQFF
DNA: TGTGCCACCAGGACGAGCGGGGGCCCATACAATGAGCAGTTCTTC

size: .
D: TRBD2
J: TRBJ2-7
V: TRBV5-6
CDR3: CASSGRGLAIYEQYF
DNA: TGTGCCAGCAGCGGCCGGGGACTAGCGATCTACGAGCAGTACTTC

size: .
D: TRBD1
J: TRBJ1-1
V: TRBV5-1
CDR3: CASSFQGGDTEAFF
DNA: TGCGCCAGCAGCTTCCAGGGGGGCGACACTGAAGCTTTCTTT

size: .
D: .
J: TRBJ1-2
V: TRBV28
CDR3: CASSRQFSIVPYGYTF
DNA: TGTGCCAGCAGTCGACAGTTCTCGATCGTTCCCTATGGCTACACCTTC

size: .
D: TRBD2
J: TRBJ2-7
V: TRBV4-2
CDR3: CASSRVLREGSYEQYF
DNA: TGTGCCAGCAGCCGGGTTTTGCGGGAGGGGTCCTACGAGCAGTACTTC

size: .
D: TRBD1
J: TRBJ2-7
V: TRBV7-9
CDR3: CASSSPGQIYEQYF
DNA: TGTGCCAGCAGCTCGCCGGGACAGATCTACGAGCAGTACTTC

size: .
D: .
J: TRBJ2-5
V: TRBV7-2
CDR3: CASSIYSGPEETQYF
DNA: TGTGCCAGCAGCATATATAGCGGACCCGAAGAGACCCAGTACTTC

size: .
D: .
J: TRBJ2-5
V: TRBV2
CDR3: CASSGDTAYTLQETQYF
DNA: TGTGCCAGCAGTGGGGACACAGCGTACACCTTGCAAGAGACCCAGTACTTC

size: .
D: .
J: TRBJ1-2
V: TRBV6-6
CDR3: CASHENYGYTF
DNA: TGTGCCAGCCATGAGAACTATGGCTACACCTTC

size: once
D: .
J: TRBJ2-2
V: TRBV2
CDR3: CASTQKPSGTGELFF
DNA: TGTGCCAGCACCCAAAAACCGTCAGGCACCGGGGAGCTGTTTTTT

size: .
D: TRBD1
J: TRBJ2-7
V: TRBV7-2
CDR3: CASSLGEDRGSYEQYF
DNA: TGTGCCAGCAGCTTAGGCGAAGACAGGGGCTCCTACGAGCAGTACTTC

size: once
D: .
J: TRBJ2-5
V: TRBV6-5
CDR3: CASSYNRKFETQYF
DNA: TGTGCCAGCAGTTACAACAGAAAGTTTGAAACCCAGTACTTC

size: few
D: .
J: TRBJ2-5
V: TRBV19
CDR3: CASSLSPGHRTKTQYF
DNA: TGTGCCAGTAGTTTATCCCCGGGACATCGGACGAAGACCCAGTACTTC

size: .
D: TRBD1
J: TRBJ1-2
V: TRBV13
CDR3: CASSLNDRGLDGYTF
DNA: TGTGCCAGCAGCTTAAACGACAGGGGGCTTGATGGCTACACCTTC

size: .
D: TRBD1
J: TRBJ2-7
V: TRBV28
CDR3: CASMKGTGTGFWTSEQYF
DNA: TGTGCCAGCATGAAAGGGACCGGGACAGGGTTTTGGACCAGCGAGCAGTACTTC

size: .
D: TRBD2
J: TRBJ2-1
V: TRBV4-2
CDR3: CASSQDEGSGTNEQFF
DNA: TGTGCCAGCAGCCAAGATGAGGGGAGCGGGACCAATGAGCAGTTCTTC

size: .
D: .
J: TRBJ1-1
V: TRBV6-6
CDR3: CASSYLDSLRPEAFF
DNA: TGTGCCAGCAGTTACCTTGACAGTCTTAGGCCTGAAGCTTTCTTT

size: .
D: TRBD1
J: TRBJ2-5
V: TRBV10-3
CDR3: CAISGPPGQLQETQYF
DNA: TGTGCCATCAGTGGACCCCCGGGACAGCTTCAAGAGACCCAGTACTTC

size: .
D: TRBD1
J: TRBJ1-4
V: TRBV7-9
CDR3: CASSPHGTGANEKLFF
DNA: TGTGCCAGCAGCCCCCACGGGACAGGGGCTAATGAAAAACTGTTTTTT

size: .
D: .
J: TRBJ2-1
V: TRBV3-1/TRBV3-2
CDR3: CASSAEWGRGNEQFF
DNA: TGTGCCAGCAGCGCTGAGTGGGGCAGGGGCAATGAGCAGTTCTTC